Sequencing of this TCR beta chain was carried out in a study of CXCR3-negative and CXCR3-positive naive CD8 T cells. Note on this clonotype: As yet, its antigen is unknown.

The authors made the TRB cDNA libraries by 5' RACE using UMI labels. TCRdb reanalyzed the 5' RACE reads and collapses them to one entry per CDR3 protein, without DNA. Its listing shows 100,000 to 150,000 distinct CDR3 sequences. The CDR3 spans 14 residues. CDR1 and CDR2 (germline): MNHEY, SMNVEV (reference sequence). Study results and limitations: TRBV-TRBJ usage was alike in naive CXCR3-negative and CXCR3-positive cells but differed in memory cells.

CD45RO-CCR7+CD27+CD95- characterized naive CD8+ T cells. Sequenced: naive CXCR3- CD8+ T cells from blood. Stated subset: CD45RO-CCR7+CD27+CD95- naive CD8+ T cells lacking CXCR3 (TNR3-). This chain connects TRBV27 to TRBJ2-1; absent DNA, TCRdb's TRBD1 call cannot be checked. The sequence derives from a human donor in good health. Some clones in this sample may be carry-over from other donors' samples. The chain's CDR3 is CASSPGTGYNEQFF.